This T cell receptor (beta chain) came from a study of OX40 agonist ivuxolimab in advanced cancers. On this clone itself: Its antigen remains unidentified.

CDR1 SNHLY and CDR2 FYNNEI come from the germline V gene. The CDR3 has 15 amino acids. The V gene end was trimmed by 6 bases and the J gene end by 4 bases; junction bases not matched to a gene: 8. Study results and limitations: Among the lowest levels of clonal expansion were found in partial responders at 0.1-3.0 mg/kg.

Profiling relied on immunoSEQ multiplex PCR, and the TCRdb table lists in-frame clones only, not all of them. This sample has approximately 33,000 clones, with roughly 89% found just once. The rearrangement links TRBV2 to TRBJ2-5; the match to TRBD2 covers 10 bases. Sequences were derived from CD4+ or CD8+ T cells sorted from blood, sampled in a trial of the OX40 agonist ivuxolimab. This TCR was sampled from an adult with an advanced solid tumor such as melanoma, head and neck, liver or kidney cancer. CDR3 amino acids: CASSKAGGQRETQYF. In DNA form, the CDR3 reads TGTGCCAGCAGCAAAGCGGGAGGGCAAAGAGAGACCCAGTACTTC.